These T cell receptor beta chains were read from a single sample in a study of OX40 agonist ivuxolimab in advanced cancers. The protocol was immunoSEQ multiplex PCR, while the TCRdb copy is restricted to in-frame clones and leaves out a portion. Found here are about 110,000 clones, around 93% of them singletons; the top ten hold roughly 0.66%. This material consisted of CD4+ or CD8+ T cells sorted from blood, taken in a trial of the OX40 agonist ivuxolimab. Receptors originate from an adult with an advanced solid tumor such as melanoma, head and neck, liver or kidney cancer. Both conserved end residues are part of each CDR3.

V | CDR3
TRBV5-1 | CASRLLADQETQYF
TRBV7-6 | CASSFYRGETQYF
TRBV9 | CASSAGTTTVNEQFF
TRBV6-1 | CASSDLKSPTGTRGQPQHF
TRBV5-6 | CASSSRVGTPSYEQYF
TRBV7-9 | CASSLNADEQFF
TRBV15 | CATSRQETGRNQPQHF
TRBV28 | CASSFSGGNYEQYF
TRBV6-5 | CASSEGGRGYGYTF
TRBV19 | CASSIYGTENSNQPQHF
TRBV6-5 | CASTQGAGVTEAFF
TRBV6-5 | CASSYGQGDQPQHF
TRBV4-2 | CASSQGGYSGANVLTF
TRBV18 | CASSPRQGADEKLFF
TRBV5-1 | CASVRLANEKLFF
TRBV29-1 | CSAGLLQETQYF
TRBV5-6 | CASSFRATEAFF
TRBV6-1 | CASSDSGLAIGDEQYF
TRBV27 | CASSPRTAPRYGGYTF
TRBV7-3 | CASSFTQGSYEQYF